Listed below are T cell receptor beta chains from one sample, sequenced in a study of cytomegalovirus exposure and HLA in healthy donors. Only in-frame clones appear in the TCRdb table, and some are missing; sequencing was by immunoSEQ multiplex PCR. The table shows 85,000 to 130,000 clones, with roughly 71% occurring only once. The sequenced sample consisted of PBMCs. The receptors stem from a male donor in good health and CMV-seropositive. Each CDR3 is given with its conserved first and last residue. Fields, in order: clone size, J gene, D gene, V gene, CDR3 protein, CDR3 DNA. A D gene is named only where the DNA matches it firmly. For some rows the clone size is stated as once, few or many, or as a class when expanded; others skip it.

once | TRBJ2-7 | - | TRBV7-2 | CASSLALSGITREQYF | TGTGCCAGCAGCTTAGCTTTGTCAGGGATCACTCGTGAGCAGTACTTC
- | TRBJ2-1 | - | TRBV4-1 | CASSPKTGYNEQFF | TGCGCCAGCAGCCCTAAAACCGGCTACAATGAGCAGTTCTTC
- | TRBJ1-2 | - | TRBV7-2 | CASSLDPGNYGYTF | TGTGCCAGCAGCTTAGATCCAGGGAACTATGGCTACACCTTC
once | TRBJ2-1 | TRBD2 | TRBV7-8 | CASSFASGVSYNEQFF | TGTGCCAGCAGCTTCGCCAGCGGGGTATCCTACAATGAGCAGTTCTTC
- | TRBJ2-1 | TRBD2 | TRBV30 | CAWSPAGLSNEQFF | TGTGCCTGGAGCCCAGCGGGGCTTTCGAATGAGCAGTTCTTC
- | TRBJ1-6 | - | TRBV6-4 | CASSEKGDGYNSPLHF | TGTGCCAGCAGTGAGAAGGGGGATGGCTATAATTCACCCCTCCACTTT
- | TRBJ2-7 | - | TRBV19 | CASSIGDGSSYEQYF | TGTGCCAGTAGTATAGGGGACGGGAGCTCCTACGAGCAGTACTTC
- | TRBJ2-1 | TRBD1 | TRBV5-6 | CASSLWDRGFHNEQFF | TGTGCCAGCAGCTTGTGGGACAGGGGGTTTCACAATGAGCAGTTCTTC
few | TRBJ2-2 | - | TRBV15 | CATSREGENTGELFF | TGTGCCACCAGCAGAGAAGGAGAGAACACCGGGGAGCTGTTTTTT
- | TRBJ1-1 | - | TRBV4-1 | CASSPGGGATEAFF | TGCGCCAGCAGCCCGGGCGGAGGGGCCACTGAAGCTTTCTTT
- | TRBJ2-1 | TRBD2 | TRBV30 | CAWALAGPLQGQFF | TGTGCCTGGGCACTAGCGGGCCCTTTACAGGGGCAGTTCTTC
- | TRBJ2-7 | TRBD1 | TRBV7-9 | CASSLTGTGPEQYF | TGTGCCAGCAGCTTAACCGGGACAGGGCCCGAGCAGTACTTC
- | TRBJ2-7 | - | TRBV14 | CASSIAGQYAYEQYF | TGTGCCAGCAGCATCGCTGGGCAGTATGCCTACGAGCAGTACTTC
- | TRBJ2-3 | - | TRBV7-3 | CASSIGARTDTQYF | TGTGCCAGCTCAATTGGAGCACGCACAGATACGCAGTATTTT
- | TRBJ2-7 | TRBD1 | TRBV4-1 | CASSQFKQQGTYEQYF | TGCGCCAGCAGCCAATTTAAACAACAGGGGACCTACGAGCAGTACTTC
- | TRBJ2-1 | TRBD1 | TRBV4-3 | CASSQTSNPGQGMMNEQFF | TGCGCCAGCAGCCAAACTTCCAACCCGGGACAGGGAATGATGAATGAGCAGTTCTTC
- | TRBJ1-4 | TRBD1 | TRBV15 | CATSRGQGEKLFF | TGTGCCACCAGCCGGGGACAGGGTGAAAAACTGTTTTTT
- | TRBJ1-5 | TRBD1 | TRBV10-3 | CAAGQVNSNQPQHF | TGTGCCGCGGGACAGGTGAATAGCAATCAGCCCCAGCATTTT
- | TRBJ2-7 | - | TRBV30 | CAWSGLGLPGKYEQYF | TGTGCCTGGAGTGGATTAGGGCTGCCAGGGAAGTACGAGCAGTACTTC
- | TRBJ1-4 | TRBD1 | TRBV4-3 | CASSQETAGTGEEKLFF | TGCGCCAGCAGCCAAGAGACCGCAGGGACAGGGGAAGAAAAACTGTTTTTT
- | TRBJ1-1 | - | TRBV6-5 | CASSWAPNTEAFF | TGTGCCAGCAGTTGGGCGCCGAACACTGAAGCTTTCTTT
- | TRBJ2-3 | TRBD2 | TRBV18 | CASSPSGGQTDTQYF | TGTGCCAGCTCACCAAGCGGGGGTCAGACAGATACGCAGTATTTT
- | TRBJ1-6 | - | TRBV19 | CASSMQGLSLPLHF | TGTGCCAGTAGTATGCAGGGCCTCTCTCTACCCCTCCACTTT
few | TRBJ2-7 | - | TRBV29-1 | CSVAKPPYEQYF | TGCAGCGTTGCTAAGCCTCCCTACGAGCAGTACTTC
few | TRBJ1-3 | TRBD1 | TRBV19 | CATGGQSSGNTIYF | TGTGCCACCGGGGGACAGAGCTCTGGAAACACCATATATTTT
- | TRBJ2-7 | TRBD1 | TRBV7-2 | CASSLKQGNEQYF | TGTGCCAGCAGCTTAAAACAGGGGAACGAGCAGTACTTC
- | TRBJ1-6 | TRBD1 | TRBV5-1 | CASSLILSDRNSPLNF | TGCGCCAGCAGCTTGATCTTATCGGACAGGAATTCACCCCTCAACTTT
- | TRBJ2-5 | TRBD2 | TRBV7-9 | CATETGGIVGETQYF | TGTGCCACCGAGACGGGGGGGATCGTTGGAGAGACCCAGTACTTC
once | TRBJ2-7 | - | TRBV7-2 | CASSLSEGYEQYF | TGTGCCAGCAGCTTAAGCGAGGGCTACGAGCAGTACTTC
few | TRBJ2-7 | TRBD2 | TRBV27 | CASRLSGRSYEQYF | TGTGCCAGCAGGCTCAGCGGGAGGTCGTACGAGCAGTACTTC
- | TRBJ1-1 | - | TRBV4-3 | CASSQGGVRGQAFF | TGCGCCAGCAGCCAAGGGGGGGTGAGAGGTCAAGCTTTCTTT
- | TRBJ1-5 | TRBD1 | TRBV7-2 | CASSPQGQGVYSNQPQHF | TGTGCCAGCAGCCCACAGGGACAGGGAGTTTATAGCAATCAGCCCCAGCATTTT
- | TRBJ2-7 | - | TRBV7-2 | CASRPSRATYEQYF | TGTGCCAGCAGACCGTCCAGGGCTACCTACGAGCAGTACTTC
- | TRBJ2-7 | TRBD1 | TRBV28 | CASSFSSGTGRSSPYEQYF | TGTGCCAGCAGTTTCTCTTCCGGGACAGGGAGGAGTAGTCCCTACGAGCAGTACTTC
- | TRBJ2-2 | TRBD2 | TRBV27 | CASSLSRLAGATGELFF | TGTGCCAGCAGTTTATCGAGACTAGCGGGAGCCACCGGGGAGCTGTTTTTT
- | TRBJ2-2 | - | TRBV16 | CASSPSRANTGELFF | TGTGCCAGCAGCCCCTCCAGGGCGAACACCGGGGAGCTGTTTTTT
- | TRBJ2-7 | TRBD1 | TRBV18 | CASSLSGWGQGNEQYF | TGTGCCAGCTCACTTTCCGGTTGGGGACAGGGCAACGAGCAGTACTTC
- | TRBJ1-1 | - | TRBV28 | CASSQYQGYTEVFF | TGTGCCAGCAGTCAATACCAGGGGTACACTGAAGTTTTCTTT
- | TRBJ1-2 | - | TRBV7-3 | CASSLLPSGNYGYTF | TGTGCCAGCAGCTTGCTTCCGTCGGGGAACTATGGCTACACCTTC
- | TRBJ2-7 | TRBD1 | TRBV5-1 | CASSWTGQGACEQYF | TGCGCCAGCAGCTGGACGGGACAGGGGGCCTGCGAGCAGTACTTC
- | TRBJ1-6 | TRBD1 | TRBV11-2 | CASSGDRVTLHF | TGTGCCAGCAGCGGGGACAGGGTAACCCTCCACTTT
- | TRBJ1-1 | - | TRBV5-4 | CASSQPYAGAVTEAFF | TGTGCCAGCAGCCAGCCTTATGCAGGGGCGGTCACTGAAGCTTTCTTT
- | TRBJ2-2 | TRBD2 | TRBV7-8 | CASSRLAGGNPAGELFF | TGTGCCAGCAGCCGACTAGCGGGGGGGAACCCCGCCGGGGAGCTGTTTTTT
- | TRBJ2-2 | - | TRBV7-9 | CASSFLDRQKNTGELFF | TGTGCCAGCAGCTTTCTAGACCGACAGAAGAACACCGGGGAGCTGTTTTTT
- | TRBJ1-2 | TRBD1 | TRBV7-2 | CASSLDRSYGYTF | TGTGCCAGCAGCTTGGACAGGTCCTATGGCTACACCTTC
- | TRBJ2-2 | TRBD1 | TRBV6-5 | CASRRDRGAGELFF | TGTGCCAGCAGGCGGGACAGGGGAGCCGGGGAGCTGTTTTTT
- | TRBJ1-5 | TRBD1 | TRBV2 | CASSFRGRQPQHF | TGTGCCAGCAGTTTCAGGGGGCGGCAGCCCCAGCATTTT
- | TRBJ1-1 | - | TRBV28 | CASSLIKAGGEAFF | TGTGCCAGCAGTTTAATTAAGGCAGGAGGAGAAGCTTTCTTT
- | TRBJ2-5 | TRBD2 | TRBV7-2 | CASDGGETQYF | TGTGCCAGCGACGGGGGGGAGACCCAGTACTTC
- | TRBJ1-4 | TRBD1 | TRBV28 | CASRTGGTEKLFF | TGTGCCAGCAGGACAGGGGGCACGGAAAAACTGTTTTTT
- | TRBJ1-6 | - | TRBV6-7 | CASKPRVSSPLHF | TGTGCCAGCAAACCCAGGGTGTCTTCACCCCTCCACTTT
- | TRBJ2-4 | TRBD2 | TRBV13 | CASSLLRGVAKNIQYF | TGTGCCAGCAGCCTCCTCCGGGGGGTGGCCAAAAACATTCAGTACTTC
- | TRBJ2-1 | - | TRBV27 | CASRLGTPSYNEQFF | TGTGCCAGCCGCCTCGGGACACCTTCCTACAATGAGCAGTTCTTC
- | TRBJ2-7 | TRBD2 | TRBV9 | CASSVGGTSGTYEQYF | TGTGCCAGCAGCGTAGGAGGGACTAGCGGGACCTACGAGCAGTACTTC
- | TRBJ2-3 | - | TRBV9 | CASSVVRDTQYF | TGTGCCAGCAGCGTAGTCAGAGATACGCAGTATTTT